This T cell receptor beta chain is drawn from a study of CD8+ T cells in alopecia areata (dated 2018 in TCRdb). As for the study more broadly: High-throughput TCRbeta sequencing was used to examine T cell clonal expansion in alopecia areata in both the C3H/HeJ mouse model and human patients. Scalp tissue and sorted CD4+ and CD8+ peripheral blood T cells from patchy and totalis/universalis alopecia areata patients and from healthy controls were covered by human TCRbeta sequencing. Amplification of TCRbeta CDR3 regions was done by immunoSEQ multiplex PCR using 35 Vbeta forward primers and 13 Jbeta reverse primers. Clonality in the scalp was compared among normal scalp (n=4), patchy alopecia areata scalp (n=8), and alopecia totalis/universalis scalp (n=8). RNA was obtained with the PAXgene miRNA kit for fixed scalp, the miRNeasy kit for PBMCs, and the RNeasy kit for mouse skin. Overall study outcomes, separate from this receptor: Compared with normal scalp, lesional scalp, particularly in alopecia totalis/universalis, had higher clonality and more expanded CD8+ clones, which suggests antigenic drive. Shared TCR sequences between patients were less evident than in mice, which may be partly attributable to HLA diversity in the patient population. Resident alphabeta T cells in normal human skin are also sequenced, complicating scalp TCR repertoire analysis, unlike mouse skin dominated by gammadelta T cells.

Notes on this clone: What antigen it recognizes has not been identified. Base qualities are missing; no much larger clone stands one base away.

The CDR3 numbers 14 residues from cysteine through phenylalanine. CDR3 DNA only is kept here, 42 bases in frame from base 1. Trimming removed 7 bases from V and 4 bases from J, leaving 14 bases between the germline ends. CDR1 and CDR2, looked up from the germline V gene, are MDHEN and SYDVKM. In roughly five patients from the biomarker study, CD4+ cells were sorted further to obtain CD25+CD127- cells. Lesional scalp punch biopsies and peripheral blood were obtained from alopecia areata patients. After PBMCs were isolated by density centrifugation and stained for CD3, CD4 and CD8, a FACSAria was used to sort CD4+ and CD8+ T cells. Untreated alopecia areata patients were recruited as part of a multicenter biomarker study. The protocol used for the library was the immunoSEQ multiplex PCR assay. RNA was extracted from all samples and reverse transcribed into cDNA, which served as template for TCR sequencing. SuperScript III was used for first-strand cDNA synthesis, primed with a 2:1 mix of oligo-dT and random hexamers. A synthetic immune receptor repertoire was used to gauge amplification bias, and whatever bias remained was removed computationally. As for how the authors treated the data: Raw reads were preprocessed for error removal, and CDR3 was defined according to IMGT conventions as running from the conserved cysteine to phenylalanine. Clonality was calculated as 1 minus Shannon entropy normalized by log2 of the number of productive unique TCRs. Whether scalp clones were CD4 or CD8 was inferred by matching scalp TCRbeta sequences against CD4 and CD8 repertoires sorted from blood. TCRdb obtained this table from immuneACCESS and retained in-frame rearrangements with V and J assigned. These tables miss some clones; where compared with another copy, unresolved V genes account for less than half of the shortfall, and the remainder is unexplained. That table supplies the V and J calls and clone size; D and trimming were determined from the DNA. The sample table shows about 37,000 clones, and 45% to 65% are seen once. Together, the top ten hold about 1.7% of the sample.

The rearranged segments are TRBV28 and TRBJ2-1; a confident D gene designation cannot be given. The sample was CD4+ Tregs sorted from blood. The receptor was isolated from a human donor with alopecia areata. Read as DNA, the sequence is TGTGCCAGCACCCTCCGCCTGACATACAATGAGCAGTTCTTC. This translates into CASTLRLTYNEQFF.